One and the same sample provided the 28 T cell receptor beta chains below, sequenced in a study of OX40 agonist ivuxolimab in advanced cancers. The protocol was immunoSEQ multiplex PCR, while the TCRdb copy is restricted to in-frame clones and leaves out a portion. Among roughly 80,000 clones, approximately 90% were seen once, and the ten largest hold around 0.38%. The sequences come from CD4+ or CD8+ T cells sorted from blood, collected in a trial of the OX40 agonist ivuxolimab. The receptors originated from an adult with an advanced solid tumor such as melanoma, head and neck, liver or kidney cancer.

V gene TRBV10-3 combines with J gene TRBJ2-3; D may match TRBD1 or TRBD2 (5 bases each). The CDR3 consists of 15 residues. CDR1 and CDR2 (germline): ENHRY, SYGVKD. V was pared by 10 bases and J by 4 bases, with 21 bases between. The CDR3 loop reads CANSDTADSADTQYF. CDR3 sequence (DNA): TGTGCCAACTCGGACACTGCGGACTCGGCAGATACGCAGTATTTT.

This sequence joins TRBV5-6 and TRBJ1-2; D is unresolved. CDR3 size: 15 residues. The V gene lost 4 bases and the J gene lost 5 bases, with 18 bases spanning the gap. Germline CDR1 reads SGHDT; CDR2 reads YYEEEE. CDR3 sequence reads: CASSQTGILDYGYTF. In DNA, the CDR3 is TGTGCCAGCAGCCAGACCGGAATATTGGATTATGGCTACACCTTC.

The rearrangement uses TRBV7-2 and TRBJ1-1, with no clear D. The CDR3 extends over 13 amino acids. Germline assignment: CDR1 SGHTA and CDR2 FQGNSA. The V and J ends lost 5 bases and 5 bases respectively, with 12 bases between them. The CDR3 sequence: CASSPLGRTEAFF. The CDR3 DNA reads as TGTGCCAGCAGCCCCCTAGGGAGGACTGAAGCTTTCTTT. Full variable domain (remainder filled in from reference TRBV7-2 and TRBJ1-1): GAGVSQSPSNKVTEKGKDVELRCDPISGHTALYWYRQSLGQGLEFLIYFQGNSAPDKSGLPSDRFSAERTGGSVSTLTIQRTQQEDSAVYLCASSPLGRTEAFFGQGTRLTVV.

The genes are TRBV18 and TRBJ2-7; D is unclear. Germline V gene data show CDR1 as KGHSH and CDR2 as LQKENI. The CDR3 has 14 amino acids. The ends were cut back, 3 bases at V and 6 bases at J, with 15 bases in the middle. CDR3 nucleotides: TGTGCCAGCTCACCGAAGTTTGGTCGGTTCGAGCAGTACTTC. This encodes CASSPKFGRFEQYF.

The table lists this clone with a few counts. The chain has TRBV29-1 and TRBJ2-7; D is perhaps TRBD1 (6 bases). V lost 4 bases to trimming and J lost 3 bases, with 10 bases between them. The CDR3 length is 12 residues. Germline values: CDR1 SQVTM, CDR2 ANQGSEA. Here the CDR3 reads CSVGEGDYEQYF. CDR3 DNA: TGCAGCGTTGGTGAGGGGGACTACGAGCAGTACTTC.

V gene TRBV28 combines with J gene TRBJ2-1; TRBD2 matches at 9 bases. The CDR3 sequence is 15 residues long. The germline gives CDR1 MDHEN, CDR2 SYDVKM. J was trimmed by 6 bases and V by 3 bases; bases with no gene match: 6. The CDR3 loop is CASSLAGGPLNEQFF. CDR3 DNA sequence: TGTGCCAGCAGTTTGGCGGGAGGGCCCCTCAATGAGCAGTTCTTC.

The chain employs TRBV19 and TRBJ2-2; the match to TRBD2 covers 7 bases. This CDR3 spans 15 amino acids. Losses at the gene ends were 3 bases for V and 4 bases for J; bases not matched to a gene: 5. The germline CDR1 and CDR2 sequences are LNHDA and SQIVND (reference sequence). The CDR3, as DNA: TGTGCCAGTAGTATGGGGCCGGGAGGCACCGGGGAGCTGTTTTTT. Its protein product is CASSMGPGGTGELFF. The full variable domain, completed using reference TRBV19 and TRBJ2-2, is DGGITQSPKYLFRKEGQNVTLSCEQNLNHDAMYWYRQDPGQGLRLIYYSQIVNDFQKGDIAEGYSVSREKKESFPLTVTSAQKNPTAFYLCASSMGPGGTGELFFGEGSRLTVL.

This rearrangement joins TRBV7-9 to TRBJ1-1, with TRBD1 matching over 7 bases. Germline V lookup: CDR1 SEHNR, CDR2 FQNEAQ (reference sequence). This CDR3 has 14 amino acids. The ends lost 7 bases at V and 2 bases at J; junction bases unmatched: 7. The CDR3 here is CASNAGGGNTEAFF. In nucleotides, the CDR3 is TGTGCCAGCAACGCAGGGGGGGGTAACACTGAAGCTTTCTTT.

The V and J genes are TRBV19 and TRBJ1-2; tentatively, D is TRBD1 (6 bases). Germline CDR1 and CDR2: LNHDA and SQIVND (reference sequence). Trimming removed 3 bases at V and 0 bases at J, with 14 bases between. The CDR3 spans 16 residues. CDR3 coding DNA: TGTGCCAGTAGTATGGTGGGGGCCCAATCTAACTATGGCTACACCTTC. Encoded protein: CASSMVGAQSNYGYTF.

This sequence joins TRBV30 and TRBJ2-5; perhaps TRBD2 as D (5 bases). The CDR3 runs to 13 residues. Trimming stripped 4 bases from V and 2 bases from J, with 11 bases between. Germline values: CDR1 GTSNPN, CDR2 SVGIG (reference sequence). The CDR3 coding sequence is TGTGCCTGGACTGGCGGGTCTCAAGAGACCCAGTACTTC. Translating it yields CAWTGGSQETQYF.

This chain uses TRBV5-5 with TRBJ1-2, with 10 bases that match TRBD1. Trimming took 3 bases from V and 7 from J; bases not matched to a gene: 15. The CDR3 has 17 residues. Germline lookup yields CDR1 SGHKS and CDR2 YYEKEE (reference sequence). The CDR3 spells CASSSGQSTGGRGGYTF. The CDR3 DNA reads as TGTGCCAGCAGCTCGGGCCAATCGACAGGGGGCCGGGGTGGCTACACCTTC.

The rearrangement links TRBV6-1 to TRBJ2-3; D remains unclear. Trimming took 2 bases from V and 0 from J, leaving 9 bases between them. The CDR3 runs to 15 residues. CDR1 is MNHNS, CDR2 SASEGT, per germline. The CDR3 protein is CASSEQPSSTDTQYF. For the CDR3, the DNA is TGTGCCAGCAGTGAACAGCCATCTAGCACAGATACGCAGTATTTT.

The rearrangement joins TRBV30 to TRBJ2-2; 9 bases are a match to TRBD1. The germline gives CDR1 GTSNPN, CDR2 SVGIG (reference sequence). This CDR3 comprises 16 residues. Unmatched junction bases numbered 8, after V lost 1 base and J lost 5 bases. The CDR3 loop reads CAWSAQDRGRTGELFF. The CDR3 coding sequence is TGTGCCTGGAGTGCCCAGGACAGGGGTCGGACCGGGGAGCTGTTTTTT.

The chain's CDR3 is CAWRRRDRTDTQYF. CDR3 bases: TGTGCCTGGAGGAGGAGGGACCGCACAGATACGCAGTATTTT. The genes are TRBV30 and TRBJ2-3; tentatively, D is TRBD2 (6 bases). Germline V CDR1 and CDR2: GTSNPN, SVGIG (reference sequence). The CDR3 loop spans 14 amino acids. V lost 3 bases to trimming and J lost 1 base, with 11 bases between them.

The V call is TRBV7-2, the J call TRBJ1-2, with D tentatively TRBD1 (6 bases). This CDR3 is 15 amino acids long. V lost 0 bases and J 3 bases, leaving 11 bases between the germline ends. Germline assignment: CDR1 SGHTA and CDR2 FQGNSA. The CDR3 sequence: CASSLALTGYYGYTF. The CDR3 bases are TGTGCCAGCAGCTTAGCCCTTACAGGGTACTATGGCTACACCTTC.

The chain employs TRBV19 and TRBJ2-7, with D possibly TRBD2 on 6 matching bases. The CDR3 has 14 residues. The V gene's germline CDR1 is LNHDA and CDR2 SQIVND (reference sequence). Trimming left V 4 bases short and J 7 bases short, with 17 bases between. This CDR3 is CASSTSGSGREQYF. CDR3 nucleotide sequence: TGTGCCAGTAGTACAAGCGGGTCGGGGAGGGAGCAGTACTTC.

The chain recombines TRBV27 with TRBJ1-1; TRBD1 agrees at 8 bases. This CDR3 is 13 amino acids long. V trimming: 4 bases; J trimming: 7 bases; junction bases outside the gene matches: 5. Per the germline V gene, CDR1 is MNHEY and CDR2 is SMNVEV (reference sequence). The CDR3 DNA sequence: TGTGCCAGCAGTTCCCGCAGGGGGCTTGAAGCTTTCTTT. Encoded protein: CASSSRRGLEAFF.

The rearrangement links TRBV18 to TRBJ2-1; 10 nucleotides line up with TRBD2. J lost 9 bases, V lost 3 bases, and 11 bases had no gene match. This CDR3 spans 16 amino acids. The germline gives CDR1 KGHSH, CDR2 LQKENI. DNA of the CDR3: TGTGCCAGCTCACCGGGCGGGGCTAGCGGGAGTTTTGAGCAGTTCTTC. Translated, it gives CASSPGGASGSFEQFF.

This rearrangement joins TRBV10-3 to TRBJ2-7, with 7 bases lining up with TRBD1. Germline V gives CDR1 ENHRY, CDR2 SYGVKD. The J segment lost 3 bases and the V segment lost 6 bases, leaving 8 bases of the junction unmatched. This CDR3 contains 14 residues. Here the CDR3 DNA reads TGTGCCATCAGATCAGGACAGGTCGACTACGAGCAGTACTTC. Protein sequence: CAIRSGQVDYEQYF.

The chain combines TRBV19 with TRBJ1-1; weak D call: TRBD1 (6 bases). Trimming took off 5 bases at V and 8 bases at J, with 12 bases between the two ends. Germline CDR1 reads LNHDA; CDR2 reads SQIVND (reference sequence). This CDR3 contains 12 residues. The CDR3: CASSLLQGEAFF. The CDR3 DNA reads TGTGCCAGTAGTTTACTACAGGGAGAAGCTTTCTTT.

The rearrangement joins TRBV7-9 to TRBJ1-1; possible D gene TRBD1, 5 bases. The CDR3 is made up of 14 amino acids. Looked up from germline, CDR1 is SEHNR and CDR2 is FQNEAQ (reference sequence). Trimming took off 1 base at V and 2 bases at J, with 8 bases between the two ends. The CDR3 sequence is CASSLGQINTEAFF. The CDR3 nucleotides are TGTGCCAGCAGCTTAGGACAGATTAACACTGAAGCTTTCTTT. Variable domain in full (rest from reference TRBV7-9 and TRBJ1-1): DTGVSQNPRHKITKRGQNVTFRCDPISEHNRLYWYRQTLGQGPEFLTYFQNEAQLEKSRLLSDRFSAERPKGSFSTLEIQRTEQGDSAMYLCASSLGQINTEAFFGQGTRLTVV.

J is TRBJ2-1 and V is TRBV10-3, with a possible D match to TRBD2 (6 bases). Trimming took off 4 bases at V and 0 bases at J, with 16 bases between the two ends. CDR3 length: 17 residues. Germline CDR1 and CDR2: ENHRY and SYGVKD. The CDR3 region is CAISGLGGTSSYNEQFF. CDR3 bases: TGTGCCATCAGTGGATTAGGCGGGACGAGCTCCTACAATGAGCAGTTCTTC.

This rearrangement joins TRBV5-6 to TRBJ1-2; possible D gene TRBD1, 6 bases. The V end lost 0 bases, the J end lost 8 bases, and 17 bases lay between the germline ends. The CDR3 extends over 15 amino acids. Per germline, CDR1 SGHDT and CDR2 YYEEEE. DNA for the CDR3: TGTGCCAGCAGCTTGGGGTGGCAGGGGATATACGGCTACACCTTC. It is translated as CASSLGWQGIYGYTF.

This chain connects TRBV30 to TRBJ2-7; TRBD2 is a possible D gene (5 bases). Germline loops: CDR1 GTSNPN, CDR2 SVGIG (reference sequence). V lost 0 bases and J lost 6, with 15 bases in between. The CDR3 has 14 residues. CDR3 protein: CAWSVGGTAGEQYF. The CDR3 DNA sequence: TGTGCCTGGAGTGTAGGCGGAACGGCGGGCGAGCAGTACTTC.

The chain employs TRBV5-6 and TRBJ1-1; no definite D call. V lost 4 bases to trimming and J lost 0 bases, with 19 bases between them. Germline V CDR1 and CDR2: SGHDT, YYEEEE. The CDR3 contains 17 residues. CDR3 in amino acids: CASSLYPFAAMNTEAFF. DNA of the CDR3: TGTGCCAGCAGCCTATACCCTTTCGCAGCCATGAACACTGAAGCTTTCTTT. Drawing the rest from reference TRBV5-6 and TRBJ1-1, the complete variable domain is DAGVTQSPTHLIKTRGQQVTLRCSPKSGHDTVSWYQQALGQGPQFIFQYYEEEERQRGNFPDRFSGHQFPNYSSELNVNALLLGDSALYLCASSLYPFAAMNTEAFFGQGTRLTVV.

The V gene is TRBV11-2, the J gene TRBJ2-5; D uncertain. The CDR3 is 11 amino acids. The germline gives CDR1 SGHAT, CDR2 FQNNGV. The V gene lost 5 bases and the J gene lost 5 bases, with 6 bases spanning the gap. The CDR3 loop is CASSSLETQYF. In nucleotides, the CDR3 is TGTGCCAGCAGCAGCCTGGAGACCCAGTACTTC.

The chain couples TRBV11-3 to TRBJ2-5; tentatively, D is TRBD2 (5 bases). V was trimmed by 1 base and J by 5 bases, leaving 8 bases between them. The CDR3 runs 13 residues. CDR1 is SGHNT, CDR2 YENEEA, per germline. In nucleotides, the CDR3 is TGTGCCAGCAGCTTAGGGTCGGGGGAGACCCAGTACTTC. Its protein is CASSLGSGETQYF. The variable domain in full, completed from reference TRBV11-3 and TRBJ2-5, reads EAGVVQSPRYKIIEKKQPVAFWCNPISGHNTLYWYLQNLGQGPELLIRYENEEAVDDSQLPKDRFSAERLKGVDSTLKIQPAELGDSAVYLCASSLGSGETQYFGPGTRLLVL.

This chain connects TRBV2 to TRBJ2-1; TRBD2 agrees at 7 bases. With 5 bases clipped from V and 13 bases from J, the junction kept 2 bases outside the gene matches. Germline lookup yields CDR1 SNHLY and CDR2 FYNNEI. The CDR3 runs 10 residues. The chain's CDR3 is CASSRGLQFF. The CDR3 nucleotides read TGTGCCAGCAGTAGGGGACTACAGTTCTTC.